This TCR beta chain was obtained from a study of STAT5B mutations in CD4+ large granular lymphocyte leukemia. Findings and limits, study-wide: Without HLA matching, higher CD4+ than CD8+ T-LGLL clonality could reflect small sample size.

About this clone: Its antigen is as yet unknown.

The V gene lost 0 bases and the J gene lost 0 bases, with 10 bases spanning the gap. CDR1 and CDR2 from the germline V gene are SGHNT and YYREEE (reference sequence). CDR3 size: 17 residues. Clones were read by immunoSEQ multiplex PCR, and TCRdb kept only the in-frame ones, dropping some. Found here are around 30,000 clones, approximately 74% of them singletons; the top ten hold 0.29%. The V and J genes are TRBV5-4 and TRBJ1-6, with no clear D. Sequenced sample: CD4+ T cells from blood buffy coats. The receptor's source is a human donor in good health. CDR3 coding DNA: TGTGCCAGCAGCTTGGACCAAACGAGCTCCTATAATTCACCCCTCCACTTT. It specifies CASSLDQTSSYNSPLHF.